This T cell receptor (beta chain) came from a study of early T cells in non-severe SARS-CoV-2 infection. This clonotype occurred many times. Individually, cDNA molecules had unique molecular identifiers attached to them. TCRdb reanalysed the 5' RACE reads using MiXCR and keeps one entry per CDR3 protein. The sample has some 57,000 distinct CDR3 sequences, approximately 8% seen once. Trimming cost V 7 bases and J 10 bases; bases outside gene matches: 10. There are 14 residues in the CDR3. CDR1 and CDR2 from the germline V gene are LGHDT and YNNKEL (reference sequence). The source of this sequence is an adult who was a healthcare worker with PCR-confirmed SARS-CoV-2 infection or an uninfected control (not recorded which). V usage is TRBV3-1 and J usage is TRBJ2-1, with TRBD2 matching over 10 bases. Sample: whole blood. The CDR3 protein is CASNLAGARSEQFF. The CDR3 DNA sequence: TGTGCCAGCAACCTAGCGGGGGCGAGATCGGAGCAGTTCTTC.